These T cell receptor beta chains were read from a single sample in a study of CD8 T cells in ankylosing spondylitis. TCRdb recomputed calls from the 5' RACE reads with MiXCR, one row per CDR3 protein. The data hold approximately 100,000 distinct CDR3 sequences, with almost 8.5% observed a single time. The sample comprised blood, either unsorted or a sorted T cell fraction (not recorded which). All receptors come from a male donor with ankylosing spondylitis or in good health (not recorded which). CDR3s include the opening cysteine and the closing phenylalanine or tryptophan. The order of the fields is CDR3 DNA, CDR3 protein, clone size, J gene, D gene, V gene. D genes are given only for firm matches. For some rows the clone size is stated as once, few or many, or as a class when expanded; others skip it.

CDR3 DNA: TGTGCCAGCAGTTTTTACCGGGGGATCAGCACAGATACGCAGTATTTT
CDR3 protein: CASSFYRGISTDTQYF
clone size: few
J gene: TRBJ2-3
D gene: NA
V gene: TRBV27

CDR3 DNA: TGTGCCAGCACCTTCCAAAGGACAGGGGTTGAAAATGAAAAACTGTTTTTT
CDR3 protein: CASTFQRTGVENEKLFF
clone size: many
J gene: TRBJ1-4
D gene: TRBD1
V gene: TRBV7-8

CDR3 DNA: TGTGCCAGCACGAAGAAGAGAGACCTGGCTAGCGGGGCAGAGACCCAGTACTTC
CDR3 protein: CASTKKRDLASGAETQYF
clone size: few
J gene: TRBJ2-5
D gene: TRBD2
V gene: TRBV6-1

CDR3 DNA: TGCACCTCCACCCGCAACGGTAACACTGAAGCTTTCTTT
CDR3 protein: CTSTRNGNTEAFF
clone size: many
J gene: TRBJ1-1
D gene: NA
V gene: TRBV1

CDR3 DNA: TGCAGCGCCGAGAGTGGGAGGGCCTCCTACAATGAGCAGTTCTTC
CDR3 protein: CSAESGRASYNEQFF
clone size: many
J gene: TRBJ2-1
D gene: TRBD2
V gene: TRBV29-1

CDR3 DNA: TGTGCCAGCAGCCTACAGACAGGATCCTACAATGAGCAGTTCTTC
CDR3 protein: CASSLQTGSYNEQFF
clone size: many
J gene: TRBJ2-1
D gene: NA
V gene: TRBV7-2

CDR3 DNA: TGTGCCAGCATGTCCTGGTCAGGGAACACCGGGGAGCTGTTTTTT
CDR3 protein: CASMSWSGNTGELFF
clone size: many
J gene: TRBJ2-2
D gene: NA
V gene: TRBV7-8

CDR3 DNA: TGTGCCAGCAGCCACTTGGGGACCGGCGGGATCGATGAGCAGTTCTTC
CDR3 protein: CASSHLGTGGIDEQFF
clone size: few
J gene: TRBJ2-1
D gene: NA
V gene: TRBV7-9

CDR3 DNA: TGTGCCAGCTCACCCGGGACTAGCGGGAGATATGGCGAGCAGTACTTC
CDR3 protein: CASSPGTSGRYGEQYF
clone size: many
J gene: TRBJ2-7
D gene: TRBD2
V gene: TRBV18

CDR3 DNA: TGTGCCAGCAGCTCCGGACAGGGCTATGGCTACACCTTC
CDR3 protein: CASSSGQGYGYTF
clone size: many
J gene: TRBJ1-2
D gene: TRBD1
V gene: TRBV12-3/TRBV12-4

CDR3 DNA: TGTGCCAGCAGCCCACGGAGCTCTGAAGCTTTCTTT
CDR3 protein: CASSPRSSEAFF
clone size: NA
J gene: TRBJ1-1
D gene: NA
V gene: TRBV7-9

CDR3 DNA: TGTGCCACCAGCAGAGTCGGGGTTTTAAACGAGCAGTACTTC
CDR3 protein: CATSRVGVLNEQYF
clone size: many
J gene: TRBJ2-7
D gene: NA
V gene: TRBV15

CDR3 DNA: TGTGCCAGCAGCTTAAATCCGAGTGCCTACGAGCAGTACTTC
CDR3 protein: CASSLNPSAYEQYF
clone size: many
J gene: TRBJ2-7
D gene: NA
V gene: TRBV13

CDR3 DNA: TGCGCCAGCAGCGACTCAAGCGGGAGGGGGAGAGAGCAGTTCTTC
CDR3 protein: CASSDSSGRGREQFF
clone size: few
J gene: TRBJ2-1
D gene: TRBD2
V gene: TRBV5-1

CDR3 DNA: TGTGCCAGCAGCCGGACGAGGGGTTGGGGCACTGAAGCTTTCTTT
CDR3 protein: CASSRTRGWGTEAFF
clone size: many
J gene: TRBJ1-1
D gene: NA
V gene: TRBV7-3

CDR3 DNA: TGCAGTGCTACCTCTCTAGCGTGGGGGACAGATACGCAGTATTTT
CDR3 protein: CSATSLAWGTDTQYF
clone size: many
J gene: TRBJ2-3
D gene: NA
V gene: TRBV20-1

CDR3 DNA: TGTGCCATCAGTGAGTCAGAGAGGAGGGAGACCCATTACTTC
CDR3 protein: CAISESERRETHYF
clone size: many
J gene: TRBJ2-5
D gene: NA
V gene: TRBV10-3

CDR3 DNA: TGCGCCAGCAGCCAAGATAAGCGGCGAACCTACGAGCAGTACTTC
CDR3 protein: CASSQDKRRTYEQYF
clone size: many
J gene: TRBJ2-7
D gene: NA
V gene: TRBV4-3

CDR3 DNA: TGCAGTGCTAGCCAGGACAGGGGCGCTGAAGCTTTCTTT
CDR3 protein: CSASQDRGAEAFF
clone size: many
J gene: TRBJ1-1
D gene: TRBD1
V gene: TRBV20-1

CDR3 DNA: TGTGCCAGCAGCCAAGAACTGCTACCTAGCGGGGGGAAGGATACGCAGTATTTT
CDR3 protein: CASSQELLPSGGKDTQYF
clone size: many
J gene: TRBJ2-3
D gene: TRBD2
V gene: TRBV4-2

CDR3 DNA: TGTGCCAGCAGTACAATGGGCGGGTTAGAGACCCAGTACTTC
CDR3 protein: CASSTMGGLETQYF
clone size: many
J gene: TRBJ2-5
D gene: NA
V gene: TRBV27

CDR3 DNA: TGTGCCAGCAGTTTCAAGCGGGAGAAAGAGACCCAGTACTTC
CDR3 protein: CASSFKREKETQYF
clone size: many
J gene: TRBJ2-5
D gene: TRBD2
V gene: TRBV7-9